The sequence of this TCR beta chain was determined in a study of neurological immune-mediated disorders. Study-level results: It was HTLV-1-associated myelopathy that showed the most TCR clonal expansion, while multiple sclerosis showed the least, falling below healthy controls. Expanded clones shared no identical CDR3 amino acid sequences across subjects, which suggested private TCR-beta repertoires in all groups.

Unsorted libraries were generated from 2 million PBMCs held at -80 degrees C. CDR1 is LGHNA, CDR2 YSLEER, per germline. Trimming shortened V by 4 bases and J by 5 bases, and 17 bases separated the two germline ends. The CDR3 contains 16 residues. This clonotype was observed at least ten times. Its antigen is unknown. A single record per CDR3 protein comes from TCRdb applying MiXCR to the 5' RACE reads. The table records roughly 74,000 distinct CDR3 sequences, around 5% of them present only once. This chain links TRBV4-3 with TRBJ2-2; D perhaps matches TRBD2 (6 bases). The source material was PBMCs. This clonotype was obtained from a man between 18 and 35 years old with multiple sclerosis. The CDR3 DNA sequence: TGCGCCAGCAGCCCCCAGGCCGGGAGAGTTACCGGGGAGCTGTTTTTT. Translating it yields CASSPQAGRVTGELFF.